Following are 32 T cell receptor beta chains from one sample sequenced in a study of CD8 T cells in Susac syndrome. When the RNA was reverse transcribed, random hexamers were used with an input of about 0.45 to 1 ug. TCRdb reprocessed the immunoSEQ multiplex PCR reads with MiXCR, giving one entry per CDR3 protein. The top ten clones hold roughly 0.5% of a sample with around 130,000 distinct CDR3 sequences, 75% to 90% of them seen once. The sample taken for sequencing was CD8+ T cells from PBMCs. These receptors were obtained from a human donor with multiple sclerosis.

V is TRBV6-1 and J is TRBJ1-1; D remains unclear. V shed 7 bases and J shed 2 bases, with 5 bases lying between them. The germline V gene encodes CDR1 MNHNS and CDR2 SASEGT. The CDR3 has 11 amino acids. The CDR3 bases are TGTGCCAGCAAGGTAAACACTGAAGCTTTCTTT. Translation: CASKVNTEAFF.

V and J are TRBV6-5 and TRBJ2-7; the match to TRBD1 covers 7 bases. Germline CDR1 and CDR2: MNHEY and SVGAGI. After removal of 4 bases from V and 0 bases from J, the junction contained 0 bases not matched to a gene. The CDR3 contains 13 residues. CDR3: CASSWDSSYEQYV. DNA of the CDR3: TGTGCCAGCAGTTGGGACAGCTCCTACGAGCAGTACGTC.

The rearrangement links TRBV7-9 to TRBJ1-4; D call uncertain. CDR3 length equals 14 residues. V was shortened by 4 bases and J by 7 bases, with 13 bases between the two germline ends. Germline V gene lookup returns CDR1 SEHNR and CDR2 FQNEAQ (reference sequence). CDR3 region: CASSSPEASEKLFF. The CDR3 DNA follows: TGTGCCAGCAGCTCCCCGGAGGCGTCTGAAAAACTGTTTTTT. Drawing the rest from reference TRBV7-9 and TRBJ1-4, the complete variable domain is DTGVSQNPRHKITKRGQNVTFRCDPISEHNRLYWYRQTLGQGPEFLTYFQNEAQLEKSRLLSDRFSAERPKGSFSTLEIQRTEQGDSAMYLCASSSPEASEKLFFGSGTQLSVL.

The V and J genes are TRBV6-2 or TRBV6-3 and TRBJ2-1; no clear D. CDR1 and CDR2 (germline): MNHEY, SVGEGT. The CDR3 runs to 16 residues. Trimming stripped 5 bases from V and 6 bases from J, with 20 bases between. CDR3 DNA: TGTGCCAGCAGTATCATAGGCGGCCCTGCATTCAATGAGCAGTTCTTC. Its translation: CASSIIGGPAFNEQFF.

V gene TRBV18 combines with J gene TRBJ1-2; a possible D gene is TRBD1 (6 bases). The germline V gene has CDR1 KGHSH and CDR2 LQKENI. V lost 1 base to trimming and J lost 2 bases, with 14 bases between them. CDR3 length: 16 amino acids. The CDR3 DNA sequence: TGTGCCAGCTCACCACTCCCGGGACAACAAAACTATGGCTACACCTTC. Protein product: CASSPLPGQQNYGYTF.

The rearrangement uses TRBV7-8 and TRBJ2-2; D perhaps matches TRBD2 (5 bases). The CDR3 runs 15 residues. Per germline, CDR1 SGHVS and CDR2 FQNEAQ. The V end was cut by 5 bases, the J end by 6 bases, with 16 bases between. The CDR3 sequence: CASSVTPRVPGELFF. The CDR3 DNA reads as TGTGCCAGCAGCGTGACACCGAGGGTCCCCGGGGAGCTGTTTTTT.

The chain employs TRBV5-6 and TRBJ2-7, with TRBD1 identical over 7 bases. This CDR3 has 14 amino acids. Germline CDR1 reads SGHDT; CDR2 reads YYEEEE. V lost 4 bases, J lost 4 bases, and 8 bases stayed unmatched. The CDR3 here is CASSPDRSLYEQYV. CDR3 coding DNA: TGTGCCAGCAGCCCGGACAGGTCCCTTTACGAGCAGTACGTC.

V and J are TRBV27 and TRBJ2-1, with D possibly TRBD2 on 5 matching bases. The V end was cut by 4 bases, the J end by 0 bases, with 10 bases between. The CDR3 runs to 15 residues. Looked up from germline, CDR1 is MNHEY and CDR2 is SMNVEV (reference sequence). In DNA, the CDR3 is TGTGCCAGCAGTTCCCTAGCTAGCTCCTACAATGAGCAGTTCTTC. Its protein is CASSSLASSYNEQFF.

The chain employs TRBV2 and TRBJ2-3; D is unresolved. The CDR3 covers 15 residues. CDR1 SNHLY and CDR2 FYNNEI come from the germline V gene. V lost 4 bases to trimming and J lost 1 base, with 12 bases between them. This chain's CDR3 is CASSGIDRGTDTQYF. CDR3 DNA: TGTGCCAGCAGTGGAATAGACCGGGGCACAGATACGCAGTATTTT.

The chain couples TRBV7-9 to TRBJ1-1, with D maybe TRBD1 (5 bases). The CDR3 length is 15 residues. From germline, CDR1 is SEHNR and CDR2 FQNEAQ (reference sequence). The V end was cut by 2 bases, the J end by 0 bases, with 10 bases between. In DNA form, the CDR3 reads TGTGCCAGCAGCTTACCCCTGGGGGTGAACACTGAAGCTTTCTTT. Translation gives CASSLPLGVNTEAFF.

This rearrangement joins TRBV5-4 to TRBJ2-1, with 8 bases that match TRBD2. This CDR3 region has 17 residues. CDR1 and CDR2 from the germline V gene are SGHNT and YYREEE (reference sequence). V lost 2 bases and J lost 6; bases outside the gene matches: 13. The CDR3 DNA sequence: TGTGCCAGCAGCTTTGCTTTGAGCGGGAGATGGGCCAATGAGCAGTTCTTC. Translation: CASSFALSGRWANEQFF.

This rearrangement joins TRBV19 to TRBJ1-2; D remains unclear. Trimming removed 1 base from V and 8 bases from J, with 11 bases in between. The CDR3 length is 13 residues. Germline V gene sequence: CDR1 LNHDA, CDR2 SQIVND (reference sequence). CDR3 nucleotide sequence: TGTGCCAGTAGTATAGTGGTTACGGACGGCTACACCTTC. Its protein product is CASSIVVTDGYTF.

The rearrangement links TRBV19 to TRBJ2-1; 8 bases map to TRBD2. Germline values: CDR1 LNHDA, CDR2 SQIVND (reference sequence). With V trimmed by 3 bases and J by 6 bases, 10 bases remained unmatched. The length of the CDR3 is 16 residues. The CDR3 is CASSILPGGAVNEQFF. The CDR3 DNA is TGTGCCAGTAGTATTCTTCCCGGGGGGGCCGTCAATGAGCAGTTCTTC.

The chain couples TRBV5-4 to TRBJ2-3, with D possibly matching TRBD1 (6 bases). CDR1 is SGHNT, CDR2 YYREEE, per germline (reference sequence). CDR3 length: 16 residues. Between the trimmed V and J ends, which lost 4 bases and 2 bases, there was a span of 17 bases. CDR3 coding DNA: TGTGCCAGCAGCCTTCCCTTGGACAGAGACACAGATACGCAGTATTTT. Translating gives CASSLPLDRDTDTQYF. Filled out from reference TRBV5-4 and TRBJ2-3, the complete variable domain reads ETGVTQSPTHLIKTRGQQVTLRCSSQSGHNTVSWYQQALGQGPQFIFQYYREEENGRGNFPPRFSGLQFPNYSSELNVNALELDDSALYLCASSLPLDRDTDTQYFGPGTRLTVL.

This sequence joins TRBV27 and TRBJ2-7; 9 nucleotides align to TRBD1. Germline assignment: CDR1 MNHEY and CDR2 SMNVEV (reference sequence). CDR3 length: 15 residues. V shed 3 bases and J 6 bases; nucleotides not matched to a gene: 9. This chain's CDR3 is CASSLVGTGYFEQYV. CDR3 coding DNA: TGTGCCAGCAGTTTGGTAGGGACAGGGTATTTCGAGCAGTACGTC.

V is TRBV20-1 and J is TRBJ2-1; weak D call: TRBD2 (5 bases). Germline V gene data show CDR1 as DFQATT and CDR2 as SNEGSKA (reference sequence). The V gene lost 5 bases and the J gene lost 0 bases, with 14 bases spanning the gap. This CDR3 comprises 15 residues. The CDR3 region is CSASETTNSYNEQFF. DNA of the CDR3: TGCAGTGCTTCAGAGACTACAAACTCCTACAATGAGCAGTTCTTC.

The V gene is TRBV12-3 or TRBV12-4, the J gene TRBJ2-3, with a weak D call TRBD2 (6 bases). V lost 6 bases and J lost 1, with 20 bases in between. CDR3 length equals 17 residues. CDR3 nucleotide sequence: TGTGCCAGCAGACTTCTGGACTATGAGCGGGGCACAGATACGCAGTATTTT. Translated, it gives CASRLLDYERGTDTQYF.

The chain is built from TRBV9 and TRBJ2-1; 10 nucleotides agree with TRBD1. Germline CDR1 reads SGDLS; CDR2 reads YYNGEE. V shed 0 bases, J shed 7 bases, and the junction held 4 bases outside the gene matches. CDR3 length: 15 amino acids. CDR3 DNA: TGTGCCAGCAGCGTAGGAGGGGACAGGGGAAATGAGCAGTTCTTC. Its protein product is CASSVGGDRGNEQFF.

The chain carries TRBV12-3 or TRBV12-4 and TRBJ1-2; unclear D gene. V shed 1 base and J shed 0 bases, with 9 bases lying between them. The CDR3 contains 15 residues. The CDR3 coding sequence is TGTGCCAGCAGTTTAGTGCCGGGAGCTAACTATGGCTACACCTTC. Translated: CASSLVPGANYGYTF.

CDR3 protein: CATLGQAPEAFF. CDR3 nucleotide sequence: TGTGCCACCCTCGGACAGGCTCCTGAAGCTTTCTTT. The rearrangement joins TRBV19 to TRBJ1-1; the match to TRBD1 covers 7 bases. J lost 6 bases, V lost 10 bases, and 8 bases had no gene match. The CDR3 sequence is 12 residues long. CDR1 LNHDA and CDR2 SQIVND come from the germline V gene (reference sequence).

A few counts support this clonotype. The V call is TRBV27, the J call TRBJ2-3, with TRBD2 identical over 7 bases. With 4 bases clipped from V and 4 bases from J, the junction kept 11 bases outside the gene matches. CDR3 length equals 16 residues. Germline values: CDR1 MNHEY, CDR2 SMNVEV (reference sequence). CDR3 bases: TGTGCCAGCAGTTCCCTATGGGTAGCGGGCCCAGATACGCAGTATTTT. Amino acids: CASSSLWVAGPDTQYF.

V is TRBV10-3 and J is TRBJ2-7; unclear D gene. This CDR3 has 11 residues. Germline CDR1 ENHRY, CDR2 SYGVKD. Trimming stripped 6 bases from V and 1 base from J, with 4 bases between. The CDR3 loop is CAISTSYEQYF. DNA for the CDR3: TGTGCCATCAGCACTTCCTACGAGCAGTACTTC.

The V gene is TRBV20-1, the J gene TRBJ2-2; TRBD1 matches at 10 bases. Per germline, CDR1 DFQATT and CDR2 SNEGSKA (reference sequence). The CDR3 extends over 19 amino acids. The junction had 16 bases not matched to a gene; V was cut back by 2 bases and J by 4 bases. The CDR3 protein is CSARNPGTGVLWSTGELFF. CDR3 nucleotide sequence: TGCAGTGCTAGAAACCCCGGGACAGGGGTGCTATGGAGCACCGGGGAGCTGTTTTTT.

V gene TRBV4-1 combines with J gene TRBJ1-1; 7 positions match TRBD1. The CDR3 runs 14 residues. After removal of 5 bases from V and 2 bases from J, the junction contained 5 bases not matched to a gene. Germline V lookup: CDR1 MGHRA, CDR2 YSYEKL. CDR3 sequence: CASSKGTANTEAFF. CDR3 DNA: TGCGCCAGCAGCAAAGGGACAGCAAACACTGAAGCTTTCTTT.

The chain recombines TRBV7-9 with TRBJ1-4; 8 positions agree with TRBD1. Germline CDR1 and CDR2: SEHNR and FQNEAQ (reference sequence). The CDR3 spans 14 residues. V lost 3 bases and J lost 7; bases outside the gene matches: 4. CDR3 nucleotides: TGTGCCAGCAGCTTCGACAGGGGAGGTGAAAAACTGTTTTTT. Its protein product is CASSFDRGGEKLFF.

V usage is TRBV11-2 and J usage is TRBJ2-3; 8 nucleotides line up with TRBD1. The junction had 5 bases not matched to a gene; V was cut back by 2 bases and J by 4 bases. The CDR3 consists of 15 residues. Germline assignment: CDR1 SGHAT and CDR2 FQNNGV. The CDR3 region is CASSLIDRGPDTQYF. The CDR3 nucleotides read TGTGCCAGCAGCTTAATTGACAGGGGACCAGATACGCAGTATTTT. Together with reference TRBV11-2 and TRBJ2-3, the CDR3 gives the full variable domain: EAGVAQSPRYKIIEKRQSVAFWCNPISGHATLYWYQQILGQGPKLLIQFQNNGVVDDSQLPKDRFSAERLKGVDSTLKIQPAKLEDSAVYLCASSLIDRGPDTQYFGPGTRLTVL.

The chain has TRBV2 and TRBJ1-5; D not resolved. Germline V gene lookup returns CDR1 SNHLY and CDR2 FYNNEI. V lost 6 bases, J lost 2 bases, and 11 bases lay in between. The CDR3 contains 14 residues. CDR3 sequence: CASRMGYGNQPQHF. Here the CDR3 DNA reads TGTGCCAGCAGAATGGGGTATGGCAATCAGCCCCAGCATTTT.

This rearrangement joins TRBV5-4 to TRBJ1-1; D gene unclear. There are 12 residues in the CDR3. Germline assignment: CDR1 SGHNT and CDR2 YYREEE (reference sequence). Trimming pared 1 base from V and 8 bases from J, leaving 9 bases between. In nucleotides, the CDR3 is TGTGCCAGCAGCTTGAGACTAACCGAAGCTTTCTTT. Encoded protein: CASSLRLTEAFF. The complete variable domain, with remaining parts taken from reference TRBV5-4 and TRBJ1-1, reads ETGVTQSPTHLIKTRGQQVTLRCSSQSGHNTVSWYQQALGQGPQFIFQYYREEENGRGNFPPRFSGLQFPNYSSELNVNALELDDSALYLCASSLRLTEAFFGQGTRLTVV.

This chain joins TRBV20-1 and TRBJ2-7, with 8 bases that match TRBD2. The germline V gene has CDR1 DFQATT and CDR2 SNEGSKA (reference sequence). V lost 3 bases to trimming and J lost 4 bases; unmatched junction nucleotides: 8. The CDR3 length is 14 residues. As DNA, the CDR3 is TGCAGTGCTAGTACCCAGCGGGGGCCGTACGAGCAGTACTTC. Protein sequence: CSASTQRGPYEQYF.

The V gene is TRBV28, the J gene TRBJ2-7; 8 bases map to TRBD1. The CDR3 runs to 14 residues. V trimming: 7 bases; J trimming: 3 bases; junction bases outside the gene matches: 8. Germline V lookup: CDR1 MDHEN, CDR2 SYDVKM. This chain's CDR3 is CASIQTGEDYEQYF. The DNA of the CDR3 is TGTGCCAGCATCCAGACAGGGGAGGACTACGAGCAGTACTTC.

The rearrangement links TRBV4-1 to TRBJ2-3; tentative D call: TRBD2 (7 bases). The CDR3 contains 16 residues. Germline V gene data show CDR1 as MGHRA and CDR2 as YSYEKL. Trimming left V 1 base short and J 6 bases short, with 17 bases between. The CDR3 DNA reads TGCGCCAGCAGCCAAGGAGGGGGGGCGACAACCGATACGCAGTATTTT. Its translation is CASSQGGGATTDTQYF.

This clonotype was counted only a few times. The chain uses TRBV2 and TRBJ1-1; D gene ambiguous. Germline V gene lookup returns CDR1 SNHLY and CDR2 FYNNEI. The CDR3 length is 13 residues. Trimming stripped 8 bases from V and 5 bases from J, with 15 bases between. CDR3 residues: CASSPAGGTEAFF. The DNA for the CDR3 is TGTGCCAGCTCCCCCGCGGGAGGTACTGAAGCTTTCTTT.